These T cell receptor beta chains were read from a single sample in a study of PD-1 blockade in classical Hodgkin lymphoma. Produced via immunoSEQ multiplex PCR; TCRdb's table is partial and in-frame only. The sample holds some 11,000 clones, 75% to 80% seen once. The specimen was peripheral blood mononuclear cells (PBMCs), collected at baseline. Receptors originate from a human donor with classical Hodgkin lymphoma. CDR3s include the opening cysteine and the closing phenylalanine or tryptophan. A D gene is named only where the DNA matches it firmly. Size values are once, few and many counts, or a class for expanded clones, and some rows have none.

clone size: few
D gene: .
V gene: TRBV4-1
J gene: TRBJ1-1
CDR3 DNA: TGCGCCAGCAGCCAGGGGACGGGACATAACACTGAAGCTTTCTTT
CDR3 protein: CASSQGTGHNTEAFF

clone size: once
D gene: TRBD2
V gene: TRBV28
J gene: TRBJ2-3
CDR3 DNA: TGTGCCAGCAGTTTACTAGCGGGAGGGGTCACAGATACGCAGTATTTT
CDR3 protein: CASSLLAGGVTDTQYF

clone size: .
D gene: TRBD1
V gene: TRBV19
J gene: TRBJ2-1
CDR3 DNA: TGTGCCAGTAGTATCCTCGGACAGGGGGGCAATGAGCAGTTCTTC
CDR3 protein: CASSILGQGGNEQFF

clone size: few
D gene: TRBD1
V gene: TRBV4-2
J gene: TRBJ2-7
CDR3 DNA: TGTGCCAGCAGCCCAGAAACACAGGGGGCCTCCTACGAGCAGTACTTC
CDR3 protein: CASSPETQGASYEQYF

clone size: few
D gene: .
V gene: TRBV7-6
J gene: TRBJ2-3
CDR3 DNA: TGTGCCAGCAGCCCTTATGGGACCGGGACCGGTGGGACAGATACGCAGTATTTT
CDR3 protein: CASSPYGTGTGGTDTQYF

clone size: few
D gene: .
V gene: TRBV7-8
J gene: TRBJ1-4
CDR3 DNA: TGTGCCAGCAGCTTAGCGGCCCTTAATGAAAAACTGTTTTTT
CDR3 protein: CASSLAALNEKLFF

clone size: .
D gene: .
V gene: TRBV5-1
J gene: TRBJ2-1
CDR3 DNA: TGCGCCAGCAGCTTGGCAGCAGTTTCCTACAATGAGCAGTTCTTC
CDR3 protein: CASSLAAVSYNEQFF

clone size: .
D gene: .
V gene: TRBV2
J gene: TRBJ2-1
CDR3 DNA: TGTGCCAGCAGTGAGGTTTGGGGTGACGACCCCTACAATGAGCAGTTCTTC
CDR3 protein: CASSEVWGDDPYNEQFF

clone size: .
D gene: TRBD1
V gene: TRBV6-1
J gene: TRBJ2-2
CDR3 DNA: TGTGCCAGCCGACCGGGGACAGGGTCGGTCGGGGAGCTGTTTTTT
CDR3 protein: CASRPGTGSVGELFF

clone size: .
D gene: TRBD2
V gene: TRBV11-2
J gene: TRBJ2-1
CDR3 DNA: TGTGCCAGCAGTCCCGAACTAGCGGGAAGGGGGAACAATGAGCAGTTCTTC
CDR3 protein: CASSPELAGRGNNEQFF

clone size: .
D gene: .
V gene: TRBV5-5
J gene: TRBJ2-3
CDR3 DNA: TGTGCCAGCAGCAAGTCCGCAGATACGCAGTATTTT
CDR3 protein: CASSKSADTQYF

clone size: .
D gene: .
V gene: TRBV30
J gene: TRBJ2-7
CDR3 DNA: TGTGCCTGGGGGGGGGACAGAACCAACTACGAGCAGTACTTC
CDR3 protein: CAWGGDRTNYEQYF

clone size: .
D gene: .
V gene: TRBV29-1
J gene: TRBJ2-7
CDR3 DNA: TGCAGCGTTGATGTCTGGGGGTTCAACGAGCAGTACTTC
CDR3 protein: CSVDVWGFNEQYF

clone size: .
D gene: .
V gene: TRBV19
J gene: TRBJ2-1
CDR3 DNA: TGTGCCAGTAGTATAGCGGTACACAATGAGCAGTTCTTC
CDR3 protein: CASSIAVHNEQFF

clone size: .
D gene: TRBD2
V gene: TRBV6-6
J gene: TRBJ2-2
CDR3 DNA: TGTGCCAGCGGCCTAGCGGGAGGTGGACCTTCGGAGCTGTTTTTT
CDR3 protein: CASGLAGGGPSELFF

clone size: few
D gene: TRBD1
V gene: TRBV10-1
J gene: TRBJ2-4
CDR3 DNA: TGCGCCAGCAGCCGGGACAGGGATAACATTCAGTACTTC
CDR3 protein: CASSRDRDNIQYF

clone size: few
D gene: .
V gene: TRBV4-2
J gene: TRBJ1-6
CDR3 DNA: TGTGCCAGCAGCCCCGACATGAGCTCCTATAATTCACCCCTCCACTTT
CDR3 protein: CASSPDMSSYNSPLHF

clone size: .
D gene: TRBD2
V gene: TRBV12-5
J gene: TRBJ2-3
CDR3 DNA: TGTGCTAGTGGAGTGGCTAGCGGTAGCACAGATACGCAGTATTTT
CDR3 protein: CASGVASGSTDTQYF

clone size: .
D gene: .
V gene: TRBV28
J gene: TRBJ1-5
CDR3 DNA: TGTGCCAGCAGTTCCCCTGGCGGGGGAGGGGAGCCCCAGCATTTT
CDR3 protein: CASSSPGGGGEPQHF

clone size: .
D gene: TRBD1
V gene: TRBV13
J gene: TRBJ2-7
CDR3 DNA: TGTGCCAGCAGCGCCAGACAGGGGGCCTACGAGCAGTACTTC
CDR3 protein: CASSARQGAYEQYF

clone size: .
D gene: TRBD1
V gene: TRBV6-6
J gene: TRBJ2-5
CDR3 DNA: TGTGCCAGCAGTTCCGGGACAGGGTTTGGGACCCAGTACTTC
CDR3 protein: CASSSGTGFGTQYF

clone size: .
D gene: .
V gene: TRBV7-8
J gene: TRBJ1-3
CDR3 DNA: TGTGCCAGCAGCTTAGAACAGAGAAACACCATATATTTT
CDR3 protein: CASSLEQRNTIYF

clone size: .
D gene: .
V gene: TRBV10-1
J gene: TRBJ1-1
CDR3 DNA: TGCGCCAGCAGTGAGTCGTGGACCGGGAACACTGAAGCTTTCTTT
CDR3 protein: CASSESWTGNTEAFF

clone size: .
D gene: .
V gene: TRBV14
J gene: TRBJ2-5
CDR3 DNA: TGTGCCAGCAGCCATTCGGGTTGGGAGACCCAGTACTTC
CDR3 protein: CASSHSGWETQYF

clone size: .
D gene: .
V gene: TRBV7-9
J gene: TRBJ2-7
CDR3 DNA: TGTGCCAGCAGCTTAGGTCCAGGTTCCTCCTACGAGCAGTACTTC
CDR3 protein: CASSLGPGSSYEQYF

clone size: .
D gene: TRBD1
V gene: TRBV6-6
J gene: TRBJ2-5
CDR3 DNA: TGTGCCAGCAAGTCCCGGACAGGGCAAGAGACCCAGTACTTC
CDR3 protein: CASKSRTGQETQYF

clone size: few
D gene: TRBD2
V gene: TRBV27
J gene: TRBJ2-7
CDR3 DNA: TGTGCCAGCAGGACCGGGACTAGCGGGAGTATAGGCTACGAGCAGTACTTC
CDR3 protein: CASRTGTSGSIGYEQYF

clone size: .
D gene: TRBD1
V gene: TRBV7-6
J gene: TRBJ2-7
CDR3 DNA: TGTGCCAGCAGCCAAGGTTGGGGACAGGGGACCTACGAGCAGTACTTC
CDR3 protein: CASSQGWGQGTYEQYF

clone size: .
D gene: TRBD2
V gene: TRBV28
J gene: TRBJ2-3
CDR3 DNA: TGTGCCAGCAGTTTACCGACTAGCGGCACAGATACGCAGTATTTT
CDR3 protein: CASSLPTSGTDTQYF

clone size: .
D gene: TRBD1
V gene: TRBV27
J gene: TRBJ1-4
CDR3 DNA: TGTGCCAGCAGTCCACGGACAGGAAAGAATGAAAAACTGTTTTTT
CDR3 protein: CASSPRTGKNEKLFF

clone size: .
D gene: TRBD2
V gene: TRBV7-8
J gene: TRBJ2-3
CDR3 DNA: TGTGCCAGCAGCTTCGGACTAGCGGGTCCCACAGATACGCAGTATTTT
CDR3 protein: CASSFGLAGPTDTQYF

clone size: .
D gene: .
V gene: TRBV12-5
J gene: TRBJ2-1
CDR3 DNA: TGTGCTAGTGGTTCCCTAGCGTCCTACAATGAGCAGTTCTTC
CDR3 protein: CASGSLASYNEQFF

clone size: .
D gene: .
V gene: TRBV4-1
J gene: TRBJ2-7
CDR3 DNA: TGCGCCAGCAGCCAAGGGAGGGACACCAAATACGAGCAGTACTTC
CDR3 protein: CASSQGRDTKYEQYF

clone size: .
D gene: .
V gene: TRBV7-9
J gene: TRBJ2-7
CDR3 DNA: TGTGCCAGCAGCTTAAGAACCTCGATTGGCAGGGGCTACTACGAGCAGTACTTC
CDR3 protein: CASSLRTSIGRGYYEQYF

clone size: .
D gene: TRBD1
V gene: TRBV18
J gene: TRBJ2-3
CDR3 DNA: TGTGCCAGCTCACCGGGACAGAGCACAGATACGCAGTATTTT
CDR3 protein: CASSPGQSTDTQYF

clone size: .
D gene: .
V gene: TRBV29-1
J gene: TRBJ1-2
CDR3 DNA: TGCAGCGCCATCGCCGGGACCGGAGCTAACTATGGCTACACCTTC
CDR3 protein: CSAIAGTGANYGYTF

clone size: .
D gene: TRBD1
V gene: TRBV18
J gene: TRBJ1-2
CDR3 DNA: TGTGCCAGCTCACCTTGGACAGGGTCGGACTATGGCTACACCTTC
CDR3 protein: CASSPWTGSDYGYTF

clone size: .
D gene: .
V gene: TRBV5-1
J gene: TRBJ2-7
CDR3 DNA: TGCGCCAGCAGCTTACAGGGCCAAAACTACGAGCAGTACTTC
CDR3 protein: CASSLQGQNYEQYF

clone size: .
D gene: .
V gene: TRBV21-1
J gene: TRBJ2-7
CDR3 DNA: TGTGCCAGCAGCAAAGGGGCAGCGGGAGCTTTCTACGAGCAGTACTTC
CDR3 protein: CASSKGAAGAFYEQYF

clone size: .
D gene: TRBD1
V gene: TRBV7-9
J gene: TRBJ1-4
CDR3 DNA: TGTGCCAGCAGCCCCGGGACAGGGCGGGAAAAACTGTTTTTT
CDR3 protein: CASSPGTGREKLFF

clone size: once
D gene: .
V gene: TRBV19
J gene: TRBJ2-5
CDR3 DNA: TGTGCCAGTAGTATGGTCCTAGCGAACCGGGAGACCCAGTACTTC
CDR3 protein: CASSMVLANRETQYF

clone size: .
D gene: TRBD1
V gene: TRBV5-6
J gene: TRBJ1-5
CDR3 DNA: TGTGCCAGCAGCTTAACAGGGGGCGGAAGTACTCAGCCCCAGCATTTT
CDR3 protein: CASSLTGGGSTQPQHF

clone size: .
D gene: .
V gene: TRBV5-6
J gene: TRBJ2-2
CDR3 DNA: TGTGCCAGCAGCTTGGGACCGACATTGAACACCGGGGAGCTGTTTTTT
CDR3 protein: CASSLGPTLNTGELFF

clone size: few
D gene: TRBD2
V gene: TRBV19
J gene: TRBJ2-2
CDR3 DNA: TGTGCCAGTTGTCGGCGGGAGGCGCGGACCGGGGAGCTGTTTTTT
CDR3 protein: CASCRREARTGELFF

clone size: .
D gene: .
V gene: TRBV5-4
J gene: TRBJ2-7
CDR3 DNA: TGTGCCAGCAGCGGGGGGACAGACTTAATCTACGAGCAGTACTTC
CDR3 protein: CASSGGTDLIYEQYF

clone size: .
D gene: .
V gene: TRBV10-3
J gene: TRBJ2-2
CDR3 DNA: TGTGCCATCAGTGCGGGAGTTCCCGGGGAGCTGTTTTTT
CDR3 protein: CAISAGVPGELFF

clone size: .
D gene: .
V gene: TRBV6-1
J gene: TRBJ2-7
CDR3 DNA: TGTGCCAGCAGTGAACAGAGCGACTACGAGCAGTACTTC
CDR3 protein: CASSEQSDYEQYF

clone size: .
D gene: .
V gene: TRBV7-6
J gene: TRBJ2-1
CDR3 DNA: TGTGCCAGCAGCTCCGGGGGAGCCCCTTACAATGAGCAGTTCTTC
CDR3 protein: CASSSGGAPYNEQFF

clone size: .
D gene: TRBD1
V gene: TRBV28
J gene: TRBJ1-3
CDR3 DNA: TGTGCCAGCACCACCGGGGGGCTCAGGGGGCTTGGAAACACCATATATTTT
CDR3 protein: CASTTGGLRGLGNTIYF

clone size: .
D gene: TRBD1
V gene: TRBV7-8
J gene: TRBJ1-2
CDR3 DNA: TGTGCCAGCAGCTTAGGGGGACAGGCTCGCTACACCTTC
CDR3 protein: CASSLGGQARYTF

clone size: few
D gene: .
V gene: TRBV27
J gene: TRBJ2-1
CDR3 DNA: TGTGCCAGCAGTTCATATACAACGCCCCGACTCGATGAGCAGTTCTTC
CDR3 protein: CASSSYTTPRLDEQFF